Shown below are 23 T cell receptor beta chains from a single sample sequenced in a study of cytomegalovirus exposure and HLA in healthy donors. PCR was performed using 60 Vbeta and 13 Jbeta primers. Assay: immunoSEQ multiplex PCR; the TCRdb copy retains only in-frame clones and omits some. In the table there are about 190,000 clones, about four fifths of which are singletons. Sequencing was carried out using PBMCs. These receptors originate from a woman between 45 and 65 years old in good health and CMV-seronegative.

This clone was counted a few times. The J gene is TRBJ2-7, the V gene TRBV2, with 9 bases identical to TRBD1. Germline values: CDR1 SNHLY, CDR2 FYNNEI. The ends lost 2 bases at V and 5 bases at J; junction bases unmatched: 7. The CDR3 has 15 residues. The CDR3 loop reads CASSETGQGGNEQYF. CDR3 sequence (DNA): TGTGCCAGCAGTGAAACGGGACAGGGAGGCAACGAGCAGTACTTC.

Note on this clone: The same CDR3 is also encoded by other DNA sequences in this sample. This chain uses TRBV4-3 with TRBJ2-3, with TRBD1 as a possible D gene (6 bases). Germline V gene sequence: CDR1 LGHNA, CDR2 YSLEER. The CDR3 has 18 residues. Trimming removed 2 bases from V and 3 bases from J, with 21 bases in between. CDR3 protein: CASSQMFQGNRVTDTQYF. Here the CDR3 DNA reads TGCGCCAGCAGCCAAATGTTCCAGGGCAACAGGGTTACAGATACGCAGTATTTT.

This chain joins TRBV4-1 and TRBJ1-1, with 8 bases identical to TRBD1. Germline V gives CDR1 MGHRA, CDR2 YSYEKL. V lost 4 bases to trimming and J lost 0 bases; unmatched junction nucleotides: 7. The CDR3 totals 16 residues. The CDR3 sequence is CASSLGQGLLNTEAFF. The CDR3 nucleotides are TGCGCCAGCAGCCTTGGACAGGGACTTTTGAACACTGAAGCTTTCTTT.

CDR3 nucleotides: TGCGCCAGCAGCAACCTCCGGGACAGGGGTGTTTACGAGCAGTACTTC. The encoded protein is CASSNLRDRGVYEQYF. The chain couples TRBV5-1 to TRBJ2-7; 10 bases align to TRBD1. V lost 4 bases and J lost 4; bases outside the gene matches: 11. The CDR3 extends over 16 amino acids. Germline CDR1 SGHRS, CDR2 YFSETQ.

This clone was seen a few times. V is TRBV6-1 and J is TRBJ2-3; the match to TRBD1 covers 8 bases. The CDR3 spans 17 residues. V dropped 1 base and J dropped 4; count of bases not matched to a gene: 10. Germline V lookup: CDR1 MNHNS, CDR2 SASEGT. The CDR3 loop reads CASSEVLWTGSADTQYF. CDR3 DNA: TGTGCCAGCAGTGAAGTCCTCTGGACAGGGAGTGCAGATACGCAGTATTTT.

This chain connects TRBV27 to TRBJ2-7; 10 bases match TRBD1. The trim removed 10 bases at V and 0 bases at J, leaving 15 bases unmatched. Germline-derived CDR1 and CDR2 are MNHEY and SMNVEV (reference sequence). The CDR3 has 17 residues. CDR3 sequence (DNA): TGTGCCATCCTTAGGGGGGACAGGGGAAGGAGCTCCTACGAGCAGTACTTC. Protein: CAILRGDRGRSSYEQYF.

This chain links TRBV27 with TRBJ2-2, with D possibly TRBD1 on 6 matching bases. The CDR3 length is 15 residues. V was pared by 2 bases and J by 1 base, with 8 bases between. CDR1 is MNHEY, CDR2 SMNVEV, per germline (reference sequence). The CDR3: CASSLPGQNTGELFF. The CDR3 region has the DNA TGTGCCAGCAGTTTACCGGGACAGAACACCGGGGAGCTGTTTTTT.

The genes are TRBV9 and TRBJ1-1; no clear D gene. V was cut by 3 bases and J by 0 bases, with 9 bases left in between. The CDR3 is 14 amino acids. CDR1 and CDR2 (germline): SGDLS, YYNGEE. This CDR3 is CASSATDMNTEAFF. CDR3 bases: TGTGCCAGCAGCGCGACTGATATGAACACTGAAGCTTTCTTT.

V usage is TRBV4-3 and J usage is TRBJ1-1; 7 nucleotides line up with TRBD1. The CDR3 extends over 15 amino acids. The V segment lost 1 base and the J segment 2 bases; nucleotides outside the gene matches: 4. Germline CDR1 is LGHNA and CDR2 is YSLEER. CDR3 in DNA: TGCGCCAGCAGCCAAGTAGGAGGGGGCAACACTGAAGCTTTCTTT. This gives the protein CASSQVGGGNTEAFF.

The rearrangement links TRBV18 to TRBJ1-2; 9 nucleotides match TRBD1. From germline, CDR1 is KGHSH and CDR2 LQKENI. This CDR3 contains 15 residues. V dropped 5 bases and J dropped 2; count of bases not matched to a gene: 6. The CDR3 nucleotides read TGTGCCAGCTCAGACCCCGGGACAGGGAACTATGGCTACACCTTC. It specifies CASSDPGTGNYGYTF.

V gene TRBV30 combines with J gene TRBJ2-3; 7 bases align to TRBD2. With 3 bases clipped from V and 4 bases from J, the junction kept 7 bases outside the gene matches. The CDR3 length is 14 residues. Germline V gene data show CDR1 as GTSNPN and CDR2 as SVGIG (reference sequence). In DNA, the CDR3 is TGTGCCTGGAGCTGGGGGGGAGGACCAGATACGCAGTATTTT. It is translated as CAWSWGGGPDTQYF.

The CDR3 reads CASSAGLADYEQYF. As DNA, the CDR3 is TGTGCCAGCAGCGCGGGACTAGCGGACTACGAGCAGTACTTC. The chain has TRBV9 and TRBJ2-7; 11 bases are a match to TRBD2. Looked up from germline, CDR1 is SGDLS and CDR2 is YYNGEE. This CDR3 contains 14 residues. After removal of 3 bases from V and 3 bases from J, the junction contained 2 bases not matched to a gene. Full variable domain (remainder filled in from reference TRBV9 and TRBJ2-7): DSGVTQTPKHLITATGQRVTLRCSPRSGDLSVYWYQQSLDQGLQFLIQYYNGEERAKGNILERFSAQQFPDLHSELNLSSLELGDSALYFCASSAGLADYEQYFGPGTRLTVT.

This clone was detected only once. The CDR3 loop is CASSPMIGDYGYTF. The CDR3 DNA sequence: TGTGCCAGCTCACCAATGATCGGGGACTATGGCTACACCTTC. The chain links TRBV18 to TRBJ1-2, with D uncertain. This CDR3 region has 14 residues. The germline V gene has CDR1 KGHSH and CDR2 LQKENI. V was trimmed by 2 bases and J by 3 bases, leaving 10 bases between them.

The chain combines TRBV30 with TRBJ2-2, with 9 nucleotides matching TRBD1. The germline V gene encodes CDR1 GTSNPN and CDR2 SVGIG (reference sequence). This CDR3 region has 16 residues. V shed 5 bases, J shed 4 bases, and the junction held 11 bases outside the gene matches. In DNA, the CDR3 is TGTGCCTGGGGGAAAGGGACAGGGCATTTCACCGGGGAGCTGTTTTTT. Translating gives CAWGKGTGHFTGELFF.

This sequence joins TRBV27 and TRBJ2-7, with 8 nucleotides matching TRBD1. The germline gives CDR1 MNHEY, CDR2 SMNVEV (reference sequence). The CDR3 runs 16 residues. V lost 2 bases to trimming and J lost 5 bases; unmatched junction nucleotides: 11. In DNA form, the CDR3 reads TGTGCCAGCAGTTTACGTACTAAGGACAGGGTGAACGAGCAGTACTTC. It specifies CASSLRTKDRVNEQYF.

The chain recombines TRBV6-6 with TRBJ1-4; TRBD1 agrees at 8 bases. V shed 1 base, J shed 7 bases, and the junction held 8 bases outside the gene matches. The CDR3 contains 16 residues. Germline V gives CDR1 MNHNY, CDR2 SVGAGI (reference sequence). CDR3 coding DNA: TGTGCCAGCAGTTACTTTATCAGGGGGCGGGTTGAAAAACTGTTTTTT. Residues: CASSYFIRGRVEKLFF.

The rearrangement joins TRBV5-6 to TRBJ1-6; D remains ambiguous. Per the germline V gene, CDR1 is SGHDT and CDR2 is YYEEEE. The CDR3 has 17 amino acids. V lost 0 bases and J 7 bases, leaving 17 bases between the germline ends. CDR3 nucleotides: TGTGCCAGCAGCTTGGCCGGGAATAGGAACGGAAATTCACCCCTCCACTTT. The encoded protein is CASSLAGNRNGNSPLHF.

V usage is TRBV7-2 and J usage is TRBJ2-7; 8 bases map to TRBD1. The germline gives CDR1 SGHTA, CDR2 FQGNSA. Losses at the gene ends were 0 bases for V and 3 bases for J; bases not matched to a gene: 7. The CDR3 runs 16 residues. The chain's CDR3 is CASSLAAGRGLYEQYF. CDR3 nucleotides: TGTGCCAGCAGCTTAGCAGCCGGCAGGGGGCTCTACGAGCAGTACTTC.

This clone was detected only once. The rearrangement uses TRBV4-2 and TRBJ2-3, with 8 bases lining up with TRBD2. Germline CDR1 LGHNA, CDR2 YNFKEQ. The CDR3 covers 15 residues. The V gene end was trimmed by 3 bases and the J gene end by 1 base; junction bases not matched to a gene: 3. In DNA, the CDR3 is TGTGCCAGCAGCCACGGGGGGGGAGGCACAGATACGCAGTATTTT. Translating gives CASSHGGGGTDTQYF.

The chain links TRBV9 to TRBJ2-5; 10 positions agree with TRBD2. CDR1 is SGDLS and CDR2 is YYNGEE in the germline V gene. V shed 2 bases and J 5 bases; nucleotides not matched to a gene: 6. The CDR3 has 15 residues. CDR3 residues: CASSVPSGSHETQYF. CDR3 sequence (DNA): TGTGCCAGCAGCGTCCCTAGCGGGAGTCACGAGACCCAGTACTTC.

CDR3: CASSLVGAGELFF. The CDR3 DNA sequence: TGTGCCAGCAGCTTAGTTGGAGCCGGGGAGCTGTTTTTT. The chain employs TRBV11-3 and TRBJ2-2; no definite D call. The CDR3 covers 13 residues. V dropped 1 base and J dropped 6 bases, with 6 bases sitting between them. The germline CDR1 and CDR2 sequences are SGHNT and YENEEA.

This clone was recorded once. The gene calls are TRBV6-1 and TRBJ2-3, with TRBD2 matching 9 bases. The CDR3 has 16 residues. After removal of 4 bases from V and 2 bases from J, the junction contained 7 bases not matched to a gene. CDR1 is MNHNS and CDR2 is SASEGT in the germline V gene. The CDR3: CASSVLSGSPTDTQYF. The CDR3 DNA sequence: TGTGCCAGCAGTGTCCTTAGCGGGAGCCCCACAGATACGCAGTATTTT.

This chain connects TRBV19 to TRBJ2-3, with D possibly being TRBD1 (5 bases). CDR1 and CDR2 from the germline V gene are LNHDA and SQIVND (reference sequence). V was clipped by 7 bases and J by 0 bases, with 8 bases between them. The CDR3 spans 13 residues. In DNA, the CDR3 is TGTGCCAGTAATGGGGCTAGCACAGATACGCAGTATTTT. Protein product: CASNGASTDTQYF.